Detailed here is one TCR beta chain. Its matching antigen is unknown. Sequencing was performed with immunoSEQ multiplex PCR; in TCRdb, only in-frame clones are kept and a portion is missing. The profile shows fewer than 150,000 clones, roughly 91% of them singletons. Germline CDR1 LNHDA, CDR2 SQIVND (reference sequence). The J segment lost 0 bases and the V segment lost 6 bases, leaving 5 bases of the junction unmatched. This CDR3 is 15 amino acids long. The sample comes from a study of T cell responses to AZD1222 COVID-19 vaccine. Study-level points and caveats: Donors were mostly white British, more females; clonal diversity possibly underestimated. Baseline antibody screening turned up just six seropositive AZD1222 recipients. Vaccine-related CD4 TCRs covered spike, predominating at 160-218 and 743-854. Sampled repertoires all dated from after the peak T cell response.

The sample consisted of peripheral blood, taken 28 days after the second AZD1222 dose. The source of this sequence is an adult who received the AZD1222 COVID-19 vaccine. The chain recombines TRBV19 with TRBJ1-3; 7 positions match TRBD1. CDR3 sequence reads: CASSSTGNSGNTIYF. In nucleotides, the CDR3 is TGTGCCAGTAGCTCGACAGGGAACTCTGGAAACACCATATATTTT.